This TCR beta chain emerged from a study of T cell responses to AZD1222 COVID-19 vaccine (dated by TCRdb to the early 2020s). With regard to the full study: TCR sequencing was performed for about 250 trial participants, of whom about 200 were given two doses of AZD1222 and around 25 were given two doses of MenACWY control vaccine. Trial participants were enrolled into age subgroups of 18-55, 56-69 and 70-plus years, which contained 148, 28 and 57 TCR-sequenced participants, respectively.

The CDR3 regions of human TCRbeta chains were analyzed by immunosequencing. The paper's data handling went like this. Repertoire TCRs were matched against a reference library of SARS-CoV-2-specific TCRs generated with the MIRA antigen-specificity platform. Breadth was defined as the fraction of unique TCRs that were SARS-CoV-2-associated, and depth was defined as the fraction of total T cells that were SARS-CoV-2-associated. Each spike-specific TCR was assigned to its reactive spike region and to a CD4 or CD8 class using the MIRA data. Log10-transformed breadth and depth values were compared by one-way ANOVA with Sidak's multiple comparisons tests. TCRdb took over this immuneACCESS table, retaining in-frame rearrangements with V and J assigned. Such tables are incomplete; in checked studies, under half of the missing clones stem from an unresolved V gene, and the remainder is unexplained. V and J calls plus clone size are reproduced from that table; the DNA served to infer D and trimming. The table for this sample lists about 35,000 clones; approximately 90% of them were counted only once. The ten largest clones take up approximately 9.9% of the sample.

This specimen's time point label, per the study, means: about 28 days (+/-7) after the second vaccine dose. Because spike-specific TCR depth and breadth did not differ between the two schedules, AZD1222 recipients who got a second dose at roughly 4 weeks were pooled with those who got a second dose at roughly 12 weeks. Vaccinee samples came from UK trials COV001 and COV002, including a single-blind randomized controlled phase 2/3 trial of AZD1222 (ChAdOx1 nCoV-19) in healthy adults. Trial participant PBMC samples were collected at day 0 and day 28 after the second dose for TCRbeta chain sequencing. The paper's findings and limits, for the study overall: Conclusions about previously exposed vaccinees were limited because only six or seven AZD1222 recipients were SARS-CoV-2 seropositive at baseline. CD4 TCRs associated with the vaccine covered the entire spike protein, and the dominant responses were in regions 160-218 and 743-854. Spike-specific TCR breadth and depth rose significantly after two AZD1222 doses compared with day 0 and with MenACWY recipients. Most participants were white British and females outnumbered males, and the authors suggested that clonal diversity may have been underestimated. In the small 56-69-year group, the increase in depth fell short of significance, most likely because of low power. Reportedly, close to half of the unique spike-specific TCRs recognized epitopes lying outside the regions that are mutated in the B.1.351 and B.1.1.7 variants. Because no day 14 peak-response samples were available, the repertoires could be characterized only after the peak T cell response.

V is reduced by 5 bases and J by 5 bases, leaving a spacing of 12 bases between them. There are 14 amino acids in the CDR3, from cysteine to phenylalanine inclusive. Only the CDR3 part of the read is kept: 42 bases, read in frame from the first base. Based on the germline V gene, the CDR1 and CDR2 sequences are SGHAT and FQNNGV. In this sample, this clone turned up once. Its recognized antigen is unknown. The record has no base qualities; no much larger clone is one base away. The clonotype comes from an adult who received the AZD1222 COVID-19 vaccine. This material consisted of peripheral blood, taken 28 days after the second AZD1222 dose. This chain is built from TRBV11-2 and TRBJ2-2; the D gene is possibly TRBD2, with 6 bases matching. The nucleotide sequence reads TGTGCCAGCAGCCCCATTGGGAGGACCGGGGAGCTGTTTTTT. The encoded protein is CASSPIGRTGELFF.